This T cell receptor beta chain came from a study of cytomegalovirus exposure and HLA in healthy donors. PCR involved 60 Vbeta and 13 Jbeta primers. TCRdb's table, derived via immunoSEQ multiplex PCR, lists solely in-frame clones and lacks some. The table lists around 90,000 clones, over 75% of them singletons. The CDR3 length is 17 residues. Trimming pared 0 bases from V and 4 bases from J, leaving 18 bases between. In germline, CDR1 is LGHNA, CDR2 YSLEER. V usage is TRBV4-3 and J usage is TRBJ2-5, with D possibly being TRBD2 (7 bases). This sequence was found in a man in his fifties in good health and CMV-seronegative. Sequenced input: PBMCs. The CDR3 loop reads CASSQDSWEGGGETQYF. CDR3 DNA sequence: TGCGCCAGCAGCCAAGATTCATGGGAGGGGGGGGGAGAGACCCAGTACTTC.